This TCR beta chain was documented in a study of shared clonotypes between healthy human individuals. Overall study context: Three plates each covered CD4 naive and memory; CD8 naive two, CD8 memory one.

The protocol was immunoSEQ multiplex PCR, while the TCRdb copy is restricted to in-frame clones and leaves out a portion. The sample comprises approximately 400,000 clones, 90% to 98% of which are singletons, and about 0.32% rests with the top ten. The count of this clone is one. V shed 4 bases and J shed 0 bases, with 16 bases lying between them. The CDR3 length is 16 residues. The germline CDR1 and CDR2 sequences are MGHRA and YSYEKL. Sample: memory CD8+ T cells sorted from blood. Subset specified: CD45RO+ cells pooled with CCR7-negative TemRA cells. The chain recombines TRBV4-1 with TRBJ2-7; D is perhaps TRBD2 (6 bases). The TCR sequence derives from a man in his thirties or forties in good health. The CDR3 DNA reads as TGCGCCAGCAGCCGTATCGGGACTCCAGGCTCCTACGAGCAGTACTTC. Its protein is CASSRIGTPGSYEQYF.